The rows below give T cell receptor beta chains drawn from one sample of a study of T-cell memory formation after mild COVID-19. TCRdb analysed the 5' RACE reads with MiXCR anew, one entry per CDR3 protein. The table has tens of thousands of distinct CDR3 sequences, about 30% seen once. Sequencing input: PBMCs or a T cell subset sorted from them (not recorded which). The receptors were gathered from a man between 18 and 29 years old who had mild COVID-19 (a few samples of this study predate the infection). Cell type and time point are not known. Each CDR3 is given with its conserved first and last residue. Fields, in order: V gene, J gene, D gene, clone size, CDR3 DNA, CDR3 protein. The D gene is left open where the match is weak. Clone size is shown for a subset of rows, as once, few, many or a class of expanded clone.

>TRBV9|TRBJ2-7|NA|few
TGTGCCAGCAGCCCAGGACTCCCCCCCAACGAGCAGTACTTC
CASSPGLPPNEQYF
>TRBV4-2|TRBJ2-7|NA|NA
TGTGCCAGCAGCCAAGCGGGGGCCAGCGAGCAGTACTTC
CASSQAGASEQYF
>TRBV19|TRBJ2-6|NA|few
TGTGCCAGTAGTATGGGGACTTCAAGCTCTGGGGCCAACGTCCTGACTTTC
CASSMGTSSSGANVLTF
>TRBV4-1|TRBJ2-5|NA|NA
TGCGCCAGCAGCCAAGAGGAGGGGGGCGGGTACCAAGAGACCCAGTACTTC
CASSQEEGGGYQETQYF
>TRBV5-5|TRBJ1-4|NA|NA
TGTGCCAGCAGCTTGGTAGCCACCCCGGTCGTGGCTAATGAAAAACTGTTTTTT
CASSLVATPVVANEKLFF
>TRBV11-3|TRBJ2-7|NA|NA
TGTGCCAGCAGCTTATGGTCGGGCTACGAGCAGTACTTC
CASSLWSGYEQYF
>TRBV4-1|TRBJ2-6|NA|NA
TGCGCCAGCAGCCAGGTTTACTCTGGGGCCAACGTCCTGACTTTC
CASSQVYSGANVLTF
>TRBV12-3/TRBV12-4|TRBJ1-1|NA|NA
TGTGCCAGCAGTTTAGAAACCATGAACACTGAAGCTTTCTTT
CASSLETMNTEAFF
>TRBV4-1|TRBJ2-5|NA|many
TGCGCCAGCAGCCGGGGTGAGACCCAGTACTTC
CASSRGETQYF
>TRBV29-1|TRBJ2-5|TRBD2|NA
TGCAGCGTTGAGCTAGCGGGGAATAGGGAGACCCAGTACTTC
CSVELAGNRETQYF
>TRBV23-1|TRBJ2-5|TRBD2|NA
TGCGCCAGCAGTCGGGGTCCGCTGGCGGGGGGGAAAGAGACCCAGTACTTC
CASSRGPLAGGKETQYF
>TRBV11-2|TRBJ1-2|NA|few
TGTGCCAGCAGCTCCCCCCTGTCCAGGTTCTATGGCTACACCTTC
CASSSPLSRFYGYTF
>TRBV3-1|TRBJ2-5|NA|few
TGTGCCAGCAGCCAACTGGCCCCGGCGGGAGAGACCCAGTACTTC
CASSQLAPAGETQYF
>TRBV6-5|TRBJ1-5|NA|NA
TGTGCCAGCAGAGCCCTGGCCCACCGGTTGGGGCCCCAGCATTTT
CASRALAHRLGPQHF
>TRBV29-1|TRBJ2-1|TRBD2|many
TGCAGCGTGGACGCTAGCGGGGGGTACAATGAGCAGTTCTTC
CSVDASGGYNEQFF
>TRBV10-3|TRBJ2-7|TRBD2|few
TGTGCCATCAGTGGGCTAGCGGGGAACACTGACGAGCAGTACTTC
CAISGLAGNTDEQYF
>TRBV7-8|TRBJ2-1|TRBD2|NA
TGTGCCAGCAGCGCAACCGGGGGGGAGCAGTTCTTC
CASSATGGEQFF
>TRBV7-8|TRBJ2-7|NA|few
TGTGCCAGCAGCACCCGCCCCGAGGCAGGGGACCCTTACGAGCAGTACTTC
CASSTRPEAGDPYEQYF
>TRBV5-1|TRBJ2-1|TRBD2|NA
TGCGCCAGCAGCCAGTGGACTAGCGGGGGCAACTCCTACAATGAGCAGTTCTTC
CASSQWTSGGNSYNEQFF
>TRBV10-3|TRBJ2-7|TRBD2|NA
TGTGCCATCAGACCTAGCGGCTCCTACGAGCAGTACTTC
CAIRPSGSYEQYF
>TRBV11-2|TRBJ2-5|TRBD2|NA
TGTGCCAGCAGCCCTTCGACTAGCGGGGGGGCGGGAGAGACCCAGTACTTC
CASSPSTSGGAGETQYF
>TRBV7-9|TRBJ2-1|TRBD2|few
TGTGCCAGCAGCTCAATCGACGGGGAGGGTCGGGGCAATGAGCAGTTCTTC
CASSSIDGEGRGNEQFF
>TRBV4-1|TRBJ1-6|NA|NA
TGCGCCAGCAGCCCGGGTGGGCGAATTAATTCACCCCTCCACTTT
CASSPGGRINSPLHF
>TRBV18|TRBJ2-1|NA|NA
TGTGCCAGCTCACCACGCGAGGGCTACAATGAGCAGTTCTTC
CASSPREGYNEQFF
>TRBV6-5|TRBJ1-1|TRBD1|NA
TGTGCCAGCAGTTACGGGTTCAGGGGGCGAGTGGACACTGAAGCTTTCTTT
CASSYGFRGRVDTEAFF
>TRBV10-3|TRBJ2-5|TRBD1|few
TGTGCCATCAGTGAGTGGGACAGGACACAAGAGACCCAGTACTTC
CAISEWDRTQETQYF
>TRBV18|TRBJ2-7|NA|NA
TGTGCCAGCTCACCTTTTCGGGGAAGTGGGTACGAGCAGTACTTC
CASSPFRGSGYEQYF
>TRBV20-1|TRBJ2-7|TRBD1|few
TGCAGTGCAGGGACAGGCACTGGGTACGAGCAGTACTTC
CSAGTGTGYEQYF
>TRBV7-9|TRBJ1-2|TRBD1|NA
TGTGCCAGCAGCGGGTGGACAGGAGAGGATGGCTACACCTTC
CASSGWTGEDGYTF
>TRBV4-1|TRBJ2-3|TRBD2|once
TGCGCCAGCAGCCGAGGTGGGGGGGAGGGAGATACGCAGTATTTT
CASSRGGGEGDTQYF
>TRBV15|TRBJ2-5|TRBD1|NA
TGTGCCACCAGCAGAGGGGGGACAGGGCAAGAGACCCAGTACTTC
CATSRGGTGQETQYF
>TRBV27|TRBJ2-5|NA|NA
TGTGCCAGCAGTTTTCTCGGAGCGGCGGGAGAGACCCAGTACTTC
CASSFLGAAGETQYF
>TRBV7-9|TRBJ2-1|NA|NA
TGTGCCAGCAGCCAACCCGATCCCAGCCACAATGAGCAGTTCTTC
CASSQPDPSHNEQFF
>TRBV12-3/TRBV12-4|TRBJ1-1|NA|once
TGTGCCAGCAGTTGGGGCCGAGGGGGGAAGGACACTGAAGCTTTCTTT
CASSWGRGGKDTEAFF
>TRBV3-1|TRBJ2-7|TRBD1|many
TGTGCCAGCACCCCGGACAGGGGGCGTGAGCAGTACTTC
CASTPDRGREQYF
>TRBV6-2/TRBV6-3|TRBJ2-1|NA|few
TGTGCCAGCAGGGACTCTAAGGTAGGGAATGAGCAGTTCTTC
CASRDSKVGNEQFF
>TRBV7-2|TRBJ2-1|TRBD2|NA
TGTGCCAGCAGCTACTCGGGGGGGGATTACTACAATGAGCAGTTCTTC
CASSYSGGDYYNEQFF
>TRBV7-9|TRBJ2-1|NA|NA
TGTGCCAGCAGTAACGGGACACCCTACAATGAGCAGTTCTTC
CASSNGTPYNEQFF
>TRBV5-6|TRBJ2-3|TRBD2|NA
TGTGCCAGCAGCTTGAAAGCGGGAGGGACAGATACGCAGTATTTT
CASSLKAGGTDTQYF
>TRBV6-2/TRBV6-3|TRBJ1-1|TRBD1|NA
TGTGCCAGCAGTTACACGGGACAGTCTGAAGCTTTCTTT
CASSYTGQSEAFF
>TRBV24-1|TRBJ2-1|NA|NA
TGTGCCACCAGTGATCCGGACTATGACACCTACAATGAGCAGTTCTTC
CATSDPDYDTYNEQFF
>TRBV12-3/TRBV12-4|TRBJ2-1|TRBD2|few
TGTGCCAGCAGTCCAGACGGGGGGGAGAAGAATGAGCAGTTCTTC
CASSPDGGEKNEQFF
>TRBV4-2|TRBJ1-2|NA|few
TGTGCCAGCAGCCAAGGTCACCCCGGGACTCCGAATGATGGCTACACCTTC
CASSQGHPGTPNDGYTF
>TRBV2|TRBJ2-3|TRBD2|NA
TGTGCCAGCAGTGAGAGACTAGCGGGGGACCTCGCAGATACGCAGTATTTT
CASSERLAGDLADTQYF
>TRBV6-2/TRBV6-3|TRBJ1-2|TRBD1|once
TGTGCCAGCAGTTATCGTGGGCAGGGGGCGCATGGCTACACCTTC
CASSYRGQGAHGYTF
>TRBV19|TRBJ2-5|TRBD1|NA
TGTGCCAGTAGTATGTGGACAGGGCGGCGAGAGACCCAGTACTTC
CASSMWTGRRETQYF
>TRBV9|TRBJ2-3|NA|once
TGTGCCAGCAGTGAAGGTAGTAGGTCCACAGATACGCAGTATTTT
CASSEGSRSTDTQYF
>TRBV7-9|TRBJ2-5|NA|NA
TGTGCCAGCAGCTTCTTGTGGGGGAGCCAAGAGACCCAGTACTTC
CASSFLWGSQETQYF
>TRBV29-1|TRBJ2-1|TRBD1|NA
TGCAGCGTTGCCTACGGGACAGGGTTGGGCGATGAGCAGTTCTTC
CSVAYGTGLGDEQFF
>TRBV6-5|TRBJ1-2|TRBD1|few
TGTGCCAGCAGTTACGGAGGGACAGCCGCGTATGGCTACACCTTC
CASSYGGTAAYGYTF
>TRBV6-6|TRBJ2-7|TRBD1|NA
TGTGCCAGCAGTTGGGACAGGGTCTACGAGCAGTACTTC
CASSWDRVYEQYF
>TRBV15|TRBJ1-2|NA|NA
TGTGCCACCAGCAGAGATGTAAAGGGCCAGAACTATGGCTACACCTTC
CATSRDVKGQNYGYTF
>TRBV5-6|TRBJ2-7|NA|NA
TGTGCCAGCAGCTTGGATCCGGGACGGATTTTCTACGAGCAGTACTTC
CASSLDPGRIFYEQYF
>TRBV4-3|TRBJ1-5|NA|NA
TGCGCCAGCAGCCCAAGCTCCACGGCGGATAGCAATCAGCCCCAGCATTTT
CASSPSSTADSNQPQHF
>TRBV6-5|TRBJ2-7|NA|NA
TGTGCCAGCAGTTCCACGACATATCGAGGGAGAGGAGAGCAGTACTTC
CASSSTTYRGRGEQYF